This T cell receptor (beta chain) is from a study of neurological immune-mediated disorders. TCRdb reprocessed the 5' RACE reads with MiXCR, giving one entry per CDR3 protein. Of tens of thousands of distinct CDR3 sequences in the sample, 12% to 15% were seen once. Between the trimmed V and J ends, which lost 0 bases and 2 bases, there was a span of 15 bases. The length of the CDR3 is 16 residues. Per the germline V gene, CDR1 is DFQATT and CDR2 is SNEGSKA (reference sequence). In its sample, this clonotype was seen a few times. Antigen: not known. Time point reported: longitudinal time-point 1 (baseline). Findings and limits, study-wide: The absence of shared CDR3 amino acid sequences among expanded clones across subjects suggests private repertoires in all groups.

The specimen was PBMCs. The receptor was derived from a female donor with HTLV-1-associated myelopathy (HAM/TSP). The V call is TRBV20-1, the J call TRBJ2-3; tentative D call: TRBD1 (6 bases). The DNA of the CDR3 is TGCAGTGCTAGAGATGGAGCGAGGGGGTACACAGATACGCAGTATTTT. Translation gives CSARDGARGYTDTQYF.